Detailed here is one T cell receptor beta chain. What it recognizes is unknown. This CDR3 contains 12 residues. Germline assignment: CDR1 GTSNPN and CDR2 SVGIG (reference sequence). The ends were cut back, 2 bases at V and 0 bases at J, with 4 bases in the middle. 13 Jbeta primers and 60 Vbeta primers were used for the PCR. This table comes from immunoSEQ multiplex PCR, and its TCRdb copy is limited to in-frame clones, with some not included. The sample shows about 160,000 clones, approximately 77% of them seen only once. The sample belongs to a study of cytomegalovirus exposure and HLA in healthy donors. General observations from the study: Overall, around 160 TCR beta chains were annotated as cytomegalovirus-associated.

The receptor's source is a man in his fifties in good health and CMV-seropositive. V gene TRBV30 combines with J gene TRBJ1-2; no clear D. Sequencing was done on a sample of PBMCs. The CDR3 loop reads CAWSLANYGYTF. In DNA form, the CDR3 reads TGTGCCTGGAGTTTAGCTAACTATGGCTACACCTTC.